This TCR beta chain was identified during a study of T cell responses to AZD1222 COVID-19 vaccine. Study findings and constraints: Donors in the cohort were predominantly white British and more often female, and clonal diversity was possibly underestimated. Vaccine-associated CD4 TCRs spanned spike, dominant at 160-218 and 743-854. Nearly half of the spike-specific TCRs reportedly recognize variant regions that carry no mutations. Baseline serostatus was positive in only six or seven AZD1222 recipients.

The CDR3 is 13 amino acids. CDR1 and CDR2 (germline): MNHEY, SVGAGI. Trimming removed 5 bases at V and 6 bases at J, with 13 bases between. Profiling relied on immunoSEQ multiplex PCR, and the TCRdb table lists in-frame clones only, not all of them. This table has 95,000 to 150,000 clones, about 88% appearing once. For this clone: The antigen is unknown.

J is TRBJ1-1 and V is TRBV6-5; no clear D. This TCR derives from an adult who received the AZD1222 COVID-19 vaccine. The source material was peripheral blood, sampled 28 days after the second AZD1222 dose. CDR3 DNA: TGTGCCAGCAGTCTCGACGGACCGTCTGAAGCTTTCTTT. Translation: CASSLDGPSEAFF.